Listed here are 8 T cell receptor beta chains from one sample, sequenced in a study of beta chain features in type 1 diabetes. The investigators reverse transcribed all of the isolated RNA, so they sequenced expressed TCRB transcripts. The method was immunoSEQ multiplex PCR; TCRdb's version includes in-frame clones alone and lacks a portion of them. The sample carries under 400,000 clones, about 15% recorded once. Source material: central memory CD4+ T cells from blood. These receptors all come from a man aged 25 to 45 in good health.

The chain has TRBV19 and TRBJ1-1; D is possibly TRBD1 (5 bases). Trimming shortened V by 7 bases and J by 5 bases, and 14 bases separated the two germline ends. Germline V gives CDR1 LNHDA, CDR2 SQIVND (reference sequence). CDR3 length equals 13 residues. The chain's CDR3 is CASKFRDLTEAFF. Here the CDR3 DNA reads TGTGCCAGTAAATTCCGGGACTTGACTGAAGCTTTCTTT.

CDR3 sequence (DNA): TGTGCCAGCAGCCGCCGGGACGGCCTAGAAAAACTGTTTTTT. Its translation is CASSRRDGLEKLFF. The V call is TRBV5-6, the J call TRBJ1-4; possibly TRBD1 for D (5 bases). V lost 4 bases to trimming and J lost 8 bases, with 15 bases between them. Germline V gene data show CDR1 as SGHDT and CDR2 as YYEEEE. The CDR3 has 14 amino acids.

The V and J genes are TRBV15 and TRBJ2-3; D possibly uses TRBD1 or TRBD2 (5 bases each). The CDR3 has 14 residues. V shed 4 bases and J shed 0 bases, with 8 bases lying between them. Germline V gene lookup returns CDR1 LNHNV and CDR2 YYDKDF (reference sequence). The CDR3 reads CATSTGLSTDTQYF. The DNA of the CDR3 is TGTGCCACCAGCACGGGGCTCAGCACAGATACGCAGTATTTT.

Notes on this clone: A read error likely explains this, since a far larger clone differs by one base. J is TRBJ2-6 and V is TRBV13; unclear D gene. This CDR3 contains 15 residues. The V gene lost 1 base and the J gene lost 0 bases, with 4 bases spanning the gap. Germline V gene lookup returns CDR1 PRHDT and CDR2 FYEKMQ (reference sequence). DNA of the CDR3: TGTGCCAGCAGCTTAGAGCCCTCTGGGGCCAACGTCCTGACTTTC. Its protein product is CASSLEPSGANVLTF.

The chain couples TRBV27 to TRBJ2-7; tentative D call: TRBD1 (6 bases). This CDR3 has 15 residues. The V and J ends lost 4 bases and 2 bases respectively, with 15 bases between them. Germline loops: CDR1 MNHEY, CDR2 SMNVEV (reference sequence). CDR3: CASSYSYRTAYEQYF. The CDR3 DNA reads TGTGCCAGCAGTTACTCCTACAGGACAGCCTACGAGCAGTACTTC.

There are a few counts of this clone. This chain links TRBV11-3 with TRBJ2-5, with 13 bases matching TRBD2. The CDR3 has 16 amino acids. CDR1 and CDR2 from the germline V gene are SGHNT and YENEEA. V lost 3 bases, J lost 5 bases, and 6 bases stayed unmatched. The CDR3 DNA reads TGTGCCAGCAGCTTCTACGGACTAGCGGGAGCGGAGACCCAGTACTTC. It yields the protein CASSFYGLAGAETQYF.

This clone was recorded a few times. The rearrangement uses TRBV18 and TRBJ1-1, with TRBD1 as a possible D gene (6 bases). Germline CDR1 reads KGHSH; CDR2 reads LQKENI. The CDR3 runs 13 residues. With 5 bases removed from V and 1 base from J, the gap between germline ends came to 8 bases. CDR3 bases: TGTGCCAGCTCAAAGGACAGGAACACTGAAGCTTTCTTT. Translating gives CASSKDRNTEAFF.

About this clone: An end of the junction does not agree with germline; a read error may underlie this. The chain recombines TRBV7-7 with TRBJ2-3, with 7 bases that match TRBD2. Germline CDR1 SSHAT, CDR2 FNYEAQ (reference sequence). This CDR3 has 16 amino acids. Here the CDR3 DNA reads TGTGCTAGCAGCCCCGAAAGTCGCGGGAGCGGGAATACGCAGTATTTT. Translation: CASSPESRGSGNTQYF. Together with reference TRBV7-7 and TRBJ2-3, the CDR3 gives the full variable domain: GAGVSQSPRYKVTKRGQDVTLRCDPISSHATLYWYQQALGQGPEFLTYFNYEAQPDKSGLPSDRFSAERPEGSISTLTIQRTEQRDSAMYRCASSPESRGSGNTQYFGPGTRLTVL.